One and the same sample provided the 8 T cell receptor beta chains below, sequenced in a study of regulatory T cells in long-lasting Graves disease. Time point meaning: newly diagnosed GD, antithyroid drugs for less than 3 months. From RNA extracted from PBMCs, the TCR library was made. Both iRepertoire HTBI primers and Arm-PCR of CDR3 regions were used to build the TCR beta libraries. TCRdb reanalysed the multiplex PCR reads using MiXCR and keeps one entry per CDR3 protein. There are about 540,000 distinct CDR3 sequences in the sample; less than 15% occur only once, and 8.5% to 10% lies in the top ten. In addition, the sample was reused for a study of T cells in Graves' hyperthyroidism and ophthalmopathy.

The specimen comprised peripheral blood mononuclear cells (PBMCs), sampled at new diagnosis, from a patient treated with antithyroid drugs. The receptors shown here come from a man aged 30 to 39 with Graves disease.

The chain carries TRBV5-1 and TRBJ2-2; D is perhaps TRBD1 or TRBD2 (5 bases each). Germline V CDR1 and CDR2: SGHRS, YFSETQ. With 2 bases removed from V and 5 bases from J, the gap between germline ends came to 13 bases. The CDR3 totals 15 residues. The CDR3 here is CASSFRGASTGELFF. In DNA form, the CDR3 reads TGCGCCAGCAGCTTTCGAGGGGCGAGTACCGGGGAGCTGTTTTTT.

The sample holds a few counts of this clonotype. This chain uses TRBV6-2 or TRBV6-3 with TRBJ2-1, with D possibly being TRBD2 (5 bases). Germline CDR1 reads MNHEY; CDR2 reads SVGEGT. The CDR3 runs 14 residues. V gave up 0 bases and J gave up 6 bases, with 9 bases separating them. The CDR3 spells CASSYSGLGNEQFF. In DNA, the CDR3 is TGTGCCAGCAGTTACTCCGGACTCGGCAATGAGCAGTTCTTC.

The sample holds a few counts of this clonotype. The chain's CDR3 is CASSLESRAKNIQYF. CDR3 in DNA: TGCGCCAGCAGCTTGGAGTCGAGAGCCAAAAACATTCAGTACTTC. The gene calls are TRBV5-1 and TRBJ2-4; D not certain. The germline CDR1 and CDR2 sequences are SGHRS and YFSETQ. The CDR3 loop spans 15 amino acids. Deletions cut 0 bases from V and 0 bases from J, with 7 bases between. Drawing the rest from reference TRBV5-1 and TRBJ2-4, the complete variable domain is KAGVTQTPRYLIKTRGQQVTLSCSPISGHRSVSWYQQTPGQGLQFLFEYFSETQRNKGNFPGRFSGRQFSNSRSEMNVSTLELGDSALYLCASSLESRAKNIQYFGAGTRLSVL.

The table lists this clonotype with many counts. The V call is TRBV27, the J call TRBJ1-1, with TRBD1 as a possible D gene (5 bases). Trimming stripped 2 bases from V and 1 base from J, with 14 bases between. This CDR3 contains 16 residues. The germline CDR1 and CDR2 sequences are MNHEY and SMNVEV (reference sequence). CDR3 DNA sequence: TGTGCCAGCAGTTTAGGGGCAGGGCATGAGAACACTGAAGCTTTCTTT. Its translation: CASSLGAGHENTEAFF.

Points on this clonotype: With a much larger clone just one base away, this may be a read error. J is TRBJ2-3 and V is TRBV20-1; 7 bases map to TRBD2. CDR3 length: 13 residues. Germline assignment: CDR1 DFQATT and CDR2 SNEGSKA (reference sequence). The V and J ends lost 7 bases and 6 bases, in that order; junction bases with no gene match: 10. The DNA for the CDR3 is TGCAGTGGGGGGGAGGGCCCGATGGATACGCAGTATTTT. It yields the protein CSGGEGPMDTQYF.

This clonotype was found many times. This chain joins TRBV24-1 and TRBJ1-6; no clear D gene. V lost 7 bases, J lost 5 bases, and 14 bases lay in between. In germline, CDR1 is KGHDR, CDR2 SFDVKD. The CDR3 runs to 15 residues. DNA of the CDR3: TGTGCCACCAGGCCGGCGACACCGAATAATTCACCCCTCCACTTT. This sequence encodes CATRPATPNNSPLHF.

The genes are TRBV15 and TRBJ2-4, with 7 bases fitting TRBD1. Unmatched junction bases numbered 4, after V lost 0 bases and J lost 8 bases. CDR1 is LNHNV, CDR2 YYDKDF, per germline (reference sequence). The CDR3 runs to 14 residues. The CDR3 protein is CATSREAGTDIQYF. The CDR3 DNA follows: TGTGCCACCAGCAGAGAGGCCGGGACAGACATTCAGTACTTC.

This clonotype showed up just once. The genes are TRBV5-1 and TRBJ2-3; D possibly matches TRBD1 or TRBD2 (5 bases each). The CDR3 extends over 14 amino acids. The germline gives CDR1 SGHRS, CDR2 YFSETQ. With 4 bases removed from V and 0 bases from J, the gap between germline ends came to 9 bases. DNA for the CDR3: TGCGCCAGCAGCGAGGGACCGAGCACAGATACGCAGTATTTT. It encodes CASSEGPSTDTQYF. The whole variable domain, filled in from reference TRBV5-1 and TRBJ2-3, reads KAGVTQTPRYLIKTRGQQVTLSCSPISGHRSVSWYQQTPGQGLQFLFEYFSETQRNKGNFPGRFSGRQFSNSRSEMNVSTLELGDSALYLCASSEGPSTDTQYFGPGTRLTVL.